This T cell receptor (beta chain) originates from a study of cytomegalovirus exposure and HLA in healthy donors. PCR used 60 Vbeta primers and 13 Jbeta primers. Repertoires were generated with immunoSEQ multiplex PCR, while TCRdb's copy carries only in-frame clones and drops some. Counted here are 95,000 to 120,000 clones, about 64% occurring once; the ten biggest clones make up roughly 8.3%. This CDR3 has 15 residues. V lost 6 bases, J lost 7 bases, and 9 bases stayed unmatched. CDR1 is MNHEY and CDR2 is SVGAGI in the germline V gene. Specimen: PBMCs. The receptor's source is a young man in good health and CMV-seropositive. The chain employs TRBV6-5 and TRBJ1-5, with 10 bases aligning to TRBD1. The CDR3 DNA reads TGTGCCAGCAGAGCCGACAGGGGGCTTGCGCAGCCCCAGCATTTT. It translates to CASRADRGLAQPQHF.